This TCR beta chain came from a study of persistence of HIV-infected CD4 T cells. On this clone: Its target is unknown.

The libraries were made with immunoSEQ version 4 in survey mode. Measured with immunoSEQ multiplex PCR; TCRdb has only the in-frame clones, and not every one. The data contain 35,000 to 45,000 clones, more than 75% of them singletons. Trimming pared 4 bases from V and 0 bases from J, leaving 11 bases between. The CDR3 is 15 amino acids. Germline V gene lookup returns CDR1 MNHEY and CDR2 SVGAGI. The stimulus was an HIV-1 Gag 15-mer peptide pool, 0.95 to 1 ug/peptide/mL. Sorted nonresponding memory CD4+ T cells were CD40L-negative, CD69-negative, CD45RO-high. A roughly 17-hour stimulation of CD8-depleted PBMCs used anti-CD28/CD49d costimulation, CD40-blocking antibody and enfuvirtide.

The J gene is TRBJ2-3, the V gene TRBV6-5; D is perhaps TRBD1 or TRBD2 (5 bases each). This specimen consisted of cultured CD4+ T cells from PBMCs, obtained from a patient who received antiretroviral therapy. The source is an adult with HIV. The donor label of this sample is uncertain. DNA for the CDR3: TGTGCCAGCAGTTGGGGAAGGGACAGCACAGATACGCAGTATTTT. Protein product: CASSWGRDSTDTQYF.